This TCR beta chain was profiled in a study of human T cells and chemical hapten exposure. Study in general: TCR yields differed between samples (mainly from small differences in pooled library volume).

In this sample, this clonotype turned up many times. Its antigen is still unknown. The library attached unique molecular identifiers to individual cDNA molecules. TCRdb re-derived calls from the 5' RACE reads in MiXCR, one entry per CDR3 protein. The repertoire includes under 85,000 distinct CDR3 sequences, roughly 8% of them detected once, and roughly 2.4% sits in the top ten. It was from unfractionated whole blood that total RNA was extracted. The CDR3 spans 14 residues. Trimming took 5 bases from V and 5 from J; bases not matched to a gene: 8. Study results and caveats: There was no change with DPC sensitization in TCRs above 1 in 1000 frequency.

The clonotype originates from a male donor in good health. V usage is TRBV12-3 or TRBV12-4 and J usage is TRBJ2-5, with 7 bases fitting TRBD1. CDR3 sequence: CASSKQGNQETQYF. CDR3 nucleotide sequence: TGTGCCAGCAGTAAACAGGGGAATCAGGAGACCCAGTACTTC.